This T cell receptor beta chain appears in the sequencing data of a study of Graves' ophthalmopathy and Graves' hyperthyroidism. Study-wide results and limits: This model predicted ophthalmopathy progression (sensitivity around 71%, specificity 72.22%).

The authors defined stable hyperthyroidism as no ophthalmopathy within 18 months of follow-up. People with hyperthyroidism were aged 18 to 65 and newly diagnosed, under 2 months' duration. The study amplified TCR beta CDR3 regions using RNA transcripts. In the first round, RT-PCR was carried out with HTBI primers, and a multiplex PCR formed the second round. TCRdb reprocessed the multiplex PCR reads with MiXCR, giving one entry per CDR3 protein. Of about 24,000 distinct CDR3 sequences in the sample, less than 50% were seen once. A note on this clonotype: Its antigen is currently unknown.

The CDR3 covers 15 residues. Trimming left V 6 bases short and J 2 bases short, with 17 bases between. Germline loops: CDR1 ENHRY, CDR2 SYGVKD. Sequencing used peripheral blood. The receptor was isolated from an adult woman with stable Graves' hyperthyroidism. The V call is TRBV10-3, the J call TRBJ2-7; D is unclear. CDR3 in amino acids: CAISPGLRSPYEQYF. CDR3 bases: TGTGCCATCAGCCCGGGTCTAAGGTCTCCCTACGAGCAGTACTTC.